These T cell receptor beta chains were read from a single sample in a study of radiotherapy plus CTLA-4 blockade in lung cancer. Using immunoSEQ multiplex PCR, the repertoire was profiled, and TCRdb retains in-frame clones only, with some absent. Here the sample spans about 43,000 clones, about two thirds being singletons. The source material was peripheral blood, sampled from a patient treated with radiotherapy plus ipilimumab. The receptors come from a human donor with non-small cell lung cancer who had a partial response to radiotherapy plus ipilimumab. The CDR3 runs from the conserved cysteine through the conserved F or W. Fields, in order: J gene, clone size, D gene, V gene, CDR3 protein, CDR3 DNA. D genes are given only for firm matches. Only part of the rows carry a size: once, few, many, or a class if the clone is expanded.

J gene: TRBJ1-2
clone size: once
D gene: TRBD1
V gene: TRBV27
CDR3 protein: CASSPAPTGVVGYTF
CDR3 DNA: TGTGCCAGCAGCCCAGCTCCGACAGGGGTTGTTGGCTACACCTTC

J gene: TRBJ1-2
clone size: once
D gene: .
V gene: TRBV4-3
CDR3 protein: CASSQGGSNYGYTF
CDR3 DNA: TGCGCCAGCAGCCAAGGAGGGTCCAACTATGGCTACACCTTC

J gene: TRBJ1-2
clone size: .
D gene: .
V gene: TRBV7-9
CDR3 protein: CASTFQGLYGYTF
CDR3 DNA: TGTGCCAGCACCTTCCAGGGCCTATATGGCTACACCTTC

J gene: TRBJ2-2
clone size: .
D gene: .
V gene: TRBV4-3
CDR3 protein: CASSQELRGDTGELFF
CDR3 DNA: TGCGCCAGCAGCCAAGAGTTGCGAGGTGACACCGGGGAGCTGTTTTTT

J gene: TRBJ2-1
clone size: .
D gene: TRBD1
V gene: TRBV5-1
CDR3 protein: CASSSGQGVYNEQFF
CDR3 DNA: TGCGCCAGCAGCTCCGGACAGGGGGTCTACAATGAGCAGTTCTTC

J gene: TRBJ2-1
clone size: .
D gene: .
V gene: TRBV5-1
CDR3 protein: CASSFRLALAYNEQFF
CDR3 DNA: TGCGCCAGCAGTTTTCGCCTCGCGCTCGCCTACAATGAGCAGTTCTTC

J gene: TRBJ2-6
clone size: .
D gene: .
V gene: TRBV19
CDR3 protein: CASSVTGSGANVLTF
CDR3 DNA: TGTGCCAGTAGTGTGACAGGCTCTGGGGCCAACGTCCTGACTTTC

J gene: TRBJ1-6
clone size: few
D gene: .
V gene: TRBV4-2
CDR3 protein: CASSLGGRGVHSPLHF
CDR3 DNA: TGTGCCAGCTCCCTCGGGGGCCGGGGGGTTCATTCACCCCTCCACTTT

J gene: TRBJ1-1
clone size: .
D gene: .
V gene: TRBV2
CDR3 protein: CASTPRFVQRTEAFF
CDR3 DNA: TGTGCCAGCACCCCCCGCTTCGTCCAGAGGACTGAAGCTTTCTTT

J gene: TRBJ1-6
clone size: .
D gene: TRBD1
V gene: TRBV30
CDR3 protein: CAWETGVRGNSPLHF
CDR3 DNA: TGTGCCTGGGAAACAGGGGTAAGAGGTAATTCACCCCTCCACTTT

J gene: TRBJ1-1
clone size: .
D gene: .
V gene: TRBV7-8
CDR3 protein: CASSLALGEGRHTEAFF
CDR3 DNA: TGTGCCAGCAGCTTAGCGCTGGGGGAGGGGAGGCACACTGAAGCTTTCTTT

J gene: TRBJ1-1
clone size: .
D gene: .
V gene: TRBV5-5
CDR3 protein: CASSAREANTEAFF
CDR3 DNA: TGTGCCAGCAGCGCGAGGGAAGCGAACACTGAAGCTTTCTTT

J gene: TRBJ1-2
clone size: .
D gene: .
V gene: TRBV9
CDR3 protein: CASSVDQYPFYGYTF
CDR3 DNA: TGTGCCAGCAGCGTAGATCAGTACCCTTTCTATGGCTACACCTTC

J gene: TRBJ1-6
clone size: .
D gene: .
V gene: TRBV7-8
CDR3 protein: CASSFGVYNSPLHF
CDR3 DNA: TGTGCCAGCAGCTTCGGGGTCTATAATTCACCCCTCCACTTT

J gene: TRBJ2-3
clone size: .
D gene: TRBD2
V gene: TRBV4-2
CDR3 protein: CASSQEGLAGDPDTQYF
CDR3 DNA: TGTGCCAGCAGCCAAGAGGGACTAGCGGGGGATCCAGATACGCAGTATTTT

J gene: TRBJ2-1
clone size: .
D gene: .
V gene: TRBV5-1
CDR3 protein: CASRVSGQDNEQFF
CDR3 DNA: TGCGCCAGCAGGGTCAGTGGGCAGGACAATGAGCAGTTCTTC

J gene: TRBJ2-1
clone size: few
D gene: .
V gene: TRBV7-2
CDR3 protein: CASSLGSSSYNEQFF
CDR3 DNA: TGTGCCAGCAGCTTAGGGTCTAGCTCCTACAATGAGCAGTTCTTC

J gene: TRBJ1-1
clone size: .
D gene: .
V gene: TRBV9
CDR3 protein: CASSPLIAISNTEAFF
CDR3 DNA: TGTGCCAGCAGCCCACTAATAGCGATCTCGAACACTGAAGCTTTCTTT

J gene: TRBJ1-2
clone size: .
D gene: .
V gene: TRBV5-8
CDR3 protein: CASSPPGGSLLNYGYTF
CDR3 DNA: TGTGCCAGCAGCCCCCCGGGCGGGTCCCTCCTTAACTATGGCTACACCTTC

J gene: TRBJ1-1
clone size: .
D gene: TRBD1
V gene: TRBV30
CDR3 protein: CATGQAITEAFF
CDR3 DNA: TGTGCCACGGGACAGGCAATCACTGAAGCTTTCTTT

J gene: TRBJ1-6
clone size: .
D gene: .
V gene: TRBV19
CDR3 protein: CARQLRAGCYNSPLHF
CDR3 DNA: TGTGCCAGGCAACTAAGGGCAGGGTGCTATAATTCACCCCTCCACTTT

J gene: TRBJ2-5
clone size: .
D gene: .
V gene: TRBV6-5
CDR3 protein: CASSLPGSPETQYF
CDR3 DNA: TGTGCCAGCTCACTTCCGGGATCTCCAGAGACCCAGTACTTC

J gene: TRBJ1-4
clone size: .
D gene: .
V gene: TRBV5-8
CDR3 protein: CASSLGSSTNEKLFF
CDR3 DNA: TGTGCCAGCAGCTTGGGTTCTAGTACTAATGAAAAACTGTTTTTT

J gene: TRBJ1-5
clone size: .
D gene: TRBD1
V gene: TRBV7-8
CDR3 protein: CASSLVGTGGGPQHF
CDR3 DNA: TGTGCCAGCAGCTTAGTAGGGACAGGGGGCGGGCCCCAGCATTTT

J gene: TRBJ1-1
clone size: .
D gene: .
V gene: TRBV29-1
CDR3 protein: CSVRAGGHTEAFF
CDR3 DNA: TGCAGCGTTAGAGCTGGGGGCCACACTGAAGCTTTCTTT

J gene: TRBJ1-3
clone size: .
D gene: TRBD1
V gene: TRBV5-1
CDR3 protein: CASSLAGTGNSGNTIYF
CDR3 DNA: TGCGCCAGCAGCTTGGCTGGGACAGGGAACTCTGGAAACACCATATATTTT

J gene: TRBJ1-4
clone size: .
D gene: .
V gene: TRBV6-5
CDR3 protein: CASSRTAFGEKLFF
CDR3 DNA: TGTGCCAGCAGTCGGACAGCATTCGGGGAAAAACTGTTTTTT

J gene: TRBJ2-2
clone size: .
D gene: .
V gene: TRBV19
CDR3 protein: CASSMRVTGELFF
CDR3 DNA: TGTGCCAGTAGTATGAGAGTCACCGGGGAGCTGTTTTTT

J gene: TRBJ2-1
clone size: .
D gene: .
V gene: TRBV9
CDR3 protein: CASTSGGKDEQFF
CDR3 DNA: TGTGCCAGCACCTCAGGGGGGAAAGATGAGCAGTTCTTC

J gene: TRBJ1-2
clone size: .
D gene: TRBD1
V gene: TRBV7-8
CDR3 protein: CASSLGGSDRVAYGYTF
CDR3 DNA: TGTGCCAGCAGCTTAGGGGGATCAGACAGGGTGGCCTATGGCTACACCTTC

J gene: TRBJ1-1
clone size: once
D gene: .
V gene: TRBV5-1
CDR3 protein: CASSREGTNEAFF
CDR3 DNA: TGCGCCAGCAGCAGGGAGGGTACGAATGAAGCTTTCTTT

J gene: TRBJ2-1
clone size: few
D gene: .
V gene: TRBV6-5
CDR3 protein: CASTTTFSGYNEQFF
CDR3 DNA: TGTGCCAGCACCACGACTTTCAGCGGGTACAATGAGCAGTTCTTC

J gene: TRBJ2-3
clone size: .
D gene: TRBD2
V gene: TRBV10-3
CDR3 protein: CAISDPAGSTDTQYF
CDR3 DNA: TGTGCCATCAGTGATCCAGCGGGAAGCACAGATACGCAGTATTTT

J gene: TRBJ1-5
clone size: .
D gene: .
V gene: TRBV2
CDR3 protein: CASKRGNSNQPQHF
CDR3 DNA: TGTGCCAGCAAGCGAGGGAATAGCAATCAGCCCCAGCATTTT

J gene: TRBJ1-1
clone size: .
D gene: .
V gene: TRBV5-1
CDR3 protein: CASSLDGGSAAFF
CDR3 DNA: TGCGCCAGCAGCTTGGACGGGGGATCTGCTGCTTTCTTT

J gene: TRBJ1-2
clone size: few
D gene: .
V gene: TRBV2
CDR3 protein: CASSLQLNYGYTF
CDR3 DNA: TGTGCCAGCAGTCTACAGCTTAACTATGGCTACACCTTC

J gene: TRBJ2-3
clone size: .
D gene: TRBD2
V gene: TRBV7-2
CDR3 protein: CASSRPSGGATQYF
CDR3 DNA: TGTGCCAGCAGTCGCCCTAGCGGGGGGGCCACGCAGTATTTT

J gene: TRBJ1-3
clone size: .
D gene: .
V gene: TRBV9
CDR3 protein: CASSADSSGNTIYF
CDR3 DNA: TGTGCCAGCAGCGCGGACAGCTCTGGAAACACCATATATTTT

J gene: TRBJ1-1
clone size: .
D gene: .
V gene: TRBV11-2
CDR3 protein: CASSEHERGAAFF
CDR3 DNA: TGTGCCAGCAGCGAACATGAACGAGGTGCAGCTTTCTTT

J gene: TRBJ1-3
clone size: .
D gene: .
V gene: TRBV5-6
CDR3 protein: CASSADGAGSGNTIYF
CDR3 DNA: TGTGCCAGCAGCGCGGACGGAGCAGGGTCTGGAAACACCATATATTTT

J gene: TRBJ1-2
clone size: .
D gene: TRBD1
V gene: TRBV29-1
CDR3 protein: CSVAGTGGSRNYGYTF
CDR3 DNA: TGCAGCGTGGCTGGGACAGGAGGATCGAGGAACTATGGCTACACCTTC

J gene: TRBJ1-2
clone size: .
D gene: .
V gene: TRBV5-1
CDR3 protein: CASSLAGIDGYTF
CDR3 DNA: TGCGCCAGCAGCTTGGCAGGAATTGACGGCTACACCTTC

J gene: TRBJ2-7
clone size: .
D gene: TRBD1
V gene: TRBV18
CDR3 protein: CASSSATGQGSYEQYF
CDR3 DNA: TGTGCCAGCTCATCGGCGACAGGGCAAGGGAGTTACGAGCAGTACTTC

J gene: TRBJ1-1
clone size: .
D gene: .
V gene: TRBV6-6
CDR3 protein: CASSYRKRDTEAFF
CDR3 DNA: TGTGCCAGCAGTTATAGGAAGAGGGACACTGAAGCTTTCTTT

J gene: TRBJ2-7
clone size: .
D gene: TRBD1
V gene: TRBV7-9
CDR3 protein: CASSFRDRGTYEQYF
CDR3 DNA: TGTGCCAGCAGCTTCCGGGACAGGGGTACCTACGAGCAGTACTTC

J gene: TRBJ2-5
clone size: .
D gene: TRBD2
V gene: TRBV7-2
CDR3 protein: CASSFQRGGQETQYF
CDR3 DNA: TGTGCCAGCAGCTTCCAGCGGGGGGGGCAAGAGACCCAGTACTTC

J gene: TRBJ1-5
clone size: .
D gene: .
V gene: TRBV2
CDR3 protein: CASSENTHNQPQHF
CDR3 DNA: TGTGCCAGCAGTGAAAACACACACAATCAGCCCCAGCATTTT

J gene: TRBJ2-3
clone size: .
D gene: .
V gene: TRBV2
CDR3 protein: CASRDILDTQYF
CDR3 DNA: TGTGCCAGCCGGGACATCTTAGATACGCAGTATTTT

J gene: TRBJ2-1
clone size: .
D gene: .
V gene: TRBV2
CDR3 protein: CASSPGALYNEQFF
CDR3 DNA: TGTGCCAGCAGTCCAGGGGCCCTCTACAATGAGCAGTTCTTC